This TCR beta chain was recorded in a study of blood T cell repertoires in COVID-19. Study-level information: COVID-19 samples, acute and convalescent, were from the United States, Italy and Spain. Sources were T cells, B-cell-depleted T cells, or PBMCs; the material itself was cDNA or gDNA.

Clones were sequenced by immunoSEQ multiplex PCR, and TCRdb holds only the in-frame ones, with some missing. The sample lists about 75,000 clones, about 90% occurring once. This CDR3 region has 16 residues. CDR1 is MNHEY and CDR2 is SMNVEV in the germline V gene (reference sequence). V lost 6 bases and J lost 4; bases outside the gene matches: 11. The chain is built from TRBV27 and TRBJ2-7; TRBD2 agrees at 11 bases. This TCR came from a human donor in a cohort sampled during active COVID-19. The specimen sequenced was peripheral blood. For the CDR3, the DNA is TGTGCCAGCAGACCGTCGACTAGCGGGAAATCTTACGAGCAGTACTTC. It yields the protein CASRPSTSGKSYEQYF.